The clone carrying this T cell receptor beta chain was counted only a few times. The antigen remains undetermined. The record originates from a study of CD8 T cells in ankylosing spondylitis. One entry per CDR3 protein results from TCRdb running MiXCR on the 5' RACE reads. The data contain about 330,000 distinct CDR3 sequences, 6.5% to 10% of them seen just once; the ten biggest clones take up 14% to 15%. Study-wide findings and caveats: Disease-associated clonotypes exhibited CD8+ identity and were relatively infrequent in peripheral blood. A motif of several highly homologous TCR beta variants was seen as apparently characteristic of ankylosing spondylitis blood.

The CDR3 runs to 15 residues. The V segment lost 0 bases and the J segment 1 base; nucleotides outside the gene matches: 1. Germline values: CDR1 KGHSH, CDR2 LQKENI. The sequencing sample was made of blood, either unsorted or a sorted T cell fraction (not recorded which). The chain is built from TRBV18 and TRBJ2-5, with 8 bases identical to TRBD1. The sequence derives from a male donor with ankylosing spondylitis. CDR3 loop: CASSPPDRGQETQYF. In DNA, the CDR3 is TGTGCCAGCTCACCACCCGACAGGGGCCAAGAGACCCAGTACTTC.